One sample yielded the 3 T cell receptor beta chains listed below, sequenced in a study of CD8 T cells in ankylosing spondylitis (dated by TCRdb to the late 2010s). The library was obtained by 5' RACE. Instrument used: Illumina MiSeq. TCRdb reworked the public reads: Q25 trimming with fastp, MiXCR clone assembly, productive beta chains retained. Each CDR3 protein gets just one entry, which takes the most common genes and DNA from the rows behind it. The sample includes tens of thousands of distinct CDR3 sequences, with over 6.5% observed a single time. Under 35% of the sample is taken by the ten largest. Sequencing was done on a sample of blood. The receptors were sampled from a male donor with ankylosing spondylitis or in good health (not recorded which).

This clonotype turned up a few times. The chain joins TRBV12-3 or TRBV12-4 to TRBJ2-2; 10 bases map to TRBD2. CDR3 size: 17 residues. V shed 6 bases, J shed 0 bases, and the junction held 7 bases outside the gene matches. Here the CDR3 reads CASSKALAGANTGELFF. CDR3 nucleotide sequence: TGTGCCAGCAGCAAAGCTCTAGCGGGGGCGAACACCGGGGAGCTGTTTTTT.

V is TRBV7-8 and J is TRBJ2-7, with D maybe TRBD2 (6 bases). This CDR3 spans 15 amino acids. The germline V gene has CDR1 SGHVS and CDR2 FQNEAQ. V was clipped by 1 base and J by 2 bases, with 12 bases between them. The CDR3 region is CASSLGVAGTYEQYV. As DNA, the CDR3 is TGTGCCAGCAGCTTAGGGGTCGCGGGGACCTACGAGCAGTACGTC.

The chain uses TRBV29-1 and TRBJ2-5, with 9 nucleotides matching TRBD1. Germline V CDR1 and CDR2: SQVTM, ANQGSEA. With 7 bases clipped from V and 2 bases from J, the junction kept 14 bases outside the gene matches. This CDR3 contains 16 residues. The CDR3 DNA sequence: TGCAGCGCCTGCGTGCTCGGGACAGGGCATCAAGAGACCCAGTACTTC. This gives the protein CSACVLGTGHQETQYF.